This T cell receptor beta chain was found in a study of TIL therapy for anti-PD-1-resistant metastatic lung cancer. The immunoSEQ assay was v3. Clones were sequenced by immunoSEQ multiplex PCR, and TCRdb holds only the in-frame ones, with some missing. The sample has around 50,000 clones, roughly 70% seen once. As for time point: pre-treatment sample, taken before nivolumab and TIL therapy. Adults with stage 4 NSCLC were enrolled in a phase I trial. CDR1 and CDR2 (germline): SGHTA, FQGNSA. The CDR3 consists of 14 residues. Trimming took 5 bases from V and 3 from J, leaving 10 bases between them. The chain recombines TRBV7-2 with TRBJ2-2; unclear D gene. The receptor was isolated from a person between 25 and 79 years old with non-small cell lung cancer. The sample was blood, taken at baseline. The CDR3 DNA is TGTGCCAGCAGCCTGGACGGTTACACCGGGGAGCTGTTTTTT. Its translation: CASSLDGYTGELFF.